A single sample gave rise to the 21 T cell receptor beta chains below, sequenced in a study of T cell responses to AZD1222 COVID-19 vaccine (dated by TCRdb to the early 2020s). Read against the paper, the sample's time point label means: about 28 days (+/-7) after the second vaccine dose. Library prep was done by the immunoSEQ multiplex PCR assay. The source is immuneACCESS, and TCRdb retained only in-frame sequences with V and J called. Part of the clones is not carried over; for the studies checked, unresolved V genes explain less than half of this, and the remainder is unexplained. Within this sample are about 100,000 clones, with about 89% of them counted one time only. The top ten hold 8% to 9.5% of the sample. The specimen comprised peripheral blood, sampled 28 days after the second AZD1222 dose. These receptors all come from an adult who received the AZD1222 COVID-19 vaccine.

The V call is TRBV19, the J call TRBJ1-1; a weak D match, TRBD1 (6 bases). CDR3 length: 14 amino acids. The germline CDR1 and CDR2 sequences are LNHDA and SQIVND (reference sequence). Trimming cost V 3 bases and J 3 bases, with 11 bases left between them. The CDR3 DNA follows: TGTGCCAGTAGTATTATCCCAGGGGACACTGAAGCTTTCTTT. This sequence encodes CASSIIPGDTEAFF.

CDR3 DNA sequence: TGTGCCGTCCGGGACTCAGACTACAATGAGCAGTTCTTC. Translated, it gives CAVRDSDYNEQFF. This rearrangement joins TRBV27 to TRBJ2-1; a possible D gene is TRBD2 (6 bases). Germline values: CDR1 MNHEY, CDR2 SMNVEV (reference sequence). V was clipped by 11 bases and J by 3 bases, with 14 bases between them. The CDR3 length is 13 residues.

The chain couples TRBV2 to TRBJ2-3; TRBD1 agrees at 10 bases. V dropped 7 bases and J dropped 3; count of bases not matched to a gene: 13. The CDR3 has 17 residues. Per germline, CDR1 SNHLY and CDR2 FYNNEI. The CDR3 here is CASNSLRDRGLTDTQYF. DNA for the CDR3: TGTGCCAGCAACTCACTCCGGGACAGGGGATTAACAGATACGCAGTATTTT.

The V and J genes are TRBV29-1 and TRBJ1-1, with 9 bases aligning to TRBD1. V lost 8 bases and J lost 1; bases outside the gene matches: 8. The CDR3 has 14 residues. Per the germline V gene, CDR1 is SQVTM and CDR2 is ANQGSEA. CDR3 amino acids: CSTRQGVANTEAFF. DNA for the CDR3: TGCAGCACGCGACAGGGGGTGGCGAACACTGAAGCTTTCTTT.

Here the CDR3 DNA reads TGTGCCAGCAGTGACCAAGGGGGCGGTGGTCAGCCCCAGCATTTT. This sequence encodes CASSDQGGGGQPQHF. V and J are TRBV27 and TRBJ1-5, with 7 nucleotides matching TRBD1. Germline assignment: CDR1 MNHEY and CDR2 SMNVEV (reference sequence). The ends lost 5 bases at V and 6 bases at J; junction bases unmatched: 10. The CDR3 is 15 amino acids.

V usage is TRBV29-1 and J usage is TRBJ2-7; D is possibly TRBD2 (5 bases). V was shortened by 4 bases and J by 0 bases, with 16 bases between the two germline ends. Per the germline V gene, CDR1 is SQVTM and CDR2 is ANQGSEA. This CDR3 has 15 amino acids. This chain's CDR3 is CSVGQTGGFSYEQYF. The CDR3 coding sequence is TGCAGCGTTGGACAAACGGGCGGGTTCTCCTACGAGCAGTACTTC.

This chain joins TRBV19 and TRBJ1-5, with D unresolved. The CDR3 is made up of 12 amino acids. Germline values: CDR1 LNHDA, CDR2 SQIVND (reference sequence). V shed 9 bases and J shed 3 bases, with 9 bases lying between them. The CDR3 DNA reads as TGTGCCAGCCAGGAGTTCAATCAGCCCCAGCATTTT. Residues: CASQEFNQPQHF.

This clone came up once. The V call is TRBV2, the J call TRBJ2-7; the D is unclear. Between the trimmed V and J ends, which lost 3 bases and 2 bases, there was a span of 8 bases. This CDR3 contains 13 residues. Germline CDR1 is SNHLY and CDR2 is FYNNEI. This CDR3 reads CASSERLAYEQYF. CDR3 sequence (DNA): TGTGCCAGCAGTGAGAGGCTCGCCTACGAGCAGTACTTC.

The chain's CDR3 is CASSRRTSGRGSSYEQYF. The CDR3, as DNA: TGTGCCAGCAGCCGCCGGACTAGCGGTCGGGGAAGCTCCTACGAGCAGTACTTC. The chain uses TRBV7-2 and TRBJ2-7, with 10 bases aligning to TRBD2. Germline CDR1 is SGHTA and CDR2 is FQGNSA. This CDR3 region has 18 residues. Unmatched junction bases numbered 13, after V lost 5 bases and J lost 0 bases.

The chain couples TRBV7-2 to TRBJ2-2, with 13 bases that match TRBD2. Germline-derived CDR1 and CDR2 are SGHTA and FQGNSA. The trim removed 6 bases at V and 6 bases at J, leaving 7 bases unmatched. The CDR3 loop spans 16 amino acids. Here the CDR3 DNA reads TGTGCCAGCAGTTGGACTAGCGGGAGCCGCGCCGGGGAGCTGTTTTTT. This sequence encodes CASSWTSGSRAGELFF.

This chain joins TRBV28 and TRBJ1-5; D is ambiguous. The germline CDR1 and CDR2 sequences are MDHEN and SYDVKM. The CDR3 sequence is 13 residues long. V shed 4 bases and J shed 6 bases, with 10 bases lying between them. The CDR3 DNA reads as TGTGCCAGCAGTTCCGGGTCTGGTCAGCCCCAGCATTTT. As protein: CASSSGSGQPQHF.

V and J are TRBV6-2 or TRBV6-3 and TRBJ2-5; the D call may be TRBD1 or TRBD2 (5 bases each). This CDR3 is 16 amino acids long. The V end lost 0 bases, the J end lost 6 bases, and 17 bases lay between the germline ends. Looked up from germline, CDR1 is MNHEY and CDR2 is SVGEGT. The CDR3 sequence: CASSYSKGTVYKTQYF. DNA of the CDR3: TGTGCCAGCAGTTACTCGAAAGGGACGGTCTACAAGACCCAGTACTTC.

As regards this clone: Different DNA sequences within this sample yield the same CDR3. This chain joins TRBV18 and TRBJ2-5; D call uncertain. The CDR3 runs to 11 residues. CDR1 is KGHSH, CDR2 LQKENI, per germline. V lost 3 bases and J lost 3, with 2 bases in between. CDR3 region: CASSPEETQYF. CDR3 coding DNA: TGTGCCAGCTCACCCGAAGAGACCCAGTACTTC.

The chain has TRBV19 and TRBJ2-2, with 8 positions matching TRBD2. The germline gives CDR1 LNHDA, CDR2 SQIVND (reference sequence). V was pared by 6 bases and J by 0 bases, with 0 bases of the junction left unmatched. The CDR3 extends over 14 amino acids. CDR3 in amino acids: CASRGLANTGELFF. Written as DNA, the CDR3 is TGTGCCAGTAGGGGACTAGCGAACACCGGGGAGCTGTTTTTT. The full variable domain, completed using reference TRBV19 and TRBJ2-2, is DGGITQSPKYLFRKEGQNVTLSCEQNLNHDAMYWYRQDPGQGLRLIYYSQIVNDFQKGDIAEGYSVSREKKESFPLTVTSAQKNPTAFYLCASRGLANTGELFFGEGSRLTVL.

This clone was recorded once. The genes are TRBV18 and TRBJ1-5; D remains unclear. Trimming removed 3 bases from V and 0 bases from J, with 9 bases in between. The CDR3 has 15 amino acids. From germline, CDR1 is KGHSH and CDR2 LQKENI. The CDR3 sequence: CASSPAQYSNQPQHF. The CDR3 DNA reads TGTGCCAGCTCACCGGCACAGTATAGCAATCAGCCCCAGCATTTT.

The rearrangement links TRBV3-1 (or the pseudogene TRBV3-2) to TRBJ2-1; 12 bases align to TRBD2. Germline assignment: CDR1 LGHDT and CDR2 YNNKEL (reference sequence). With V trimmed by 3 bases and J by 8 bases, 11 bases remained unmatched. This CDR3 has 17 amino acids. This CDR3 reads CASSHGRLAGVYYEQFF. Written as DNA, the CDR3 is TGTGCCAGCAGCCACGGACGACTAGCGGGAGTATATTATGAGCAGTTCTTC.

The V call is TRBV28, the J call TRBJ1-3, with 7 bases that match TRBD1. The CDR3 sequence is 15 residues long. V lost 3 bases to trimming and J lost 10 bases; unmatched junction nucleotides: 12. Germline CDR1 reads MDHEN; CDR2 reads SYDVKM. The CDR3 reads CASSFPDDRARTIYF. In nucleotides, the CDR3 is TGTGCCAGCAGTTTCCCTGATGACAGGGCTCGAACCATATATTTT.

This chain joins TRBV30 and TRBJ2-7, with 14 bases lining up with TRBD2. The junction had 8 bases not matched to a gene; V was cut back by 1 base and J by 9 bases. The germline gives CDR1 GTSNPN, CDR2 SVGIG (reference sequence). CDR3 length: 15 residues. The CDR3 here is CAWSAGLAGGPRQYF. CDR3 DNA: TGTGCCTGGAGTGCCGGACTAGCGGGAGGCCCTCGGCAGTACTTC.

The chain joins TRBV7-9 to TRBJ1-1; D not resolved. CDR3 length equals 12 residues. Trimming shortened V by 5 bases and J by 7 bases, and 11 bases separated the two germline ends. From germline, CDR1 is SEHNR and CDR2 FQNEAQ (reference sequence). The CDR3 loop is CASSPSRNEAFF. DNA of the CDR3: TGTGCCAGCAGCCCCAGCAGGAATGAAGCTTTCTTT.

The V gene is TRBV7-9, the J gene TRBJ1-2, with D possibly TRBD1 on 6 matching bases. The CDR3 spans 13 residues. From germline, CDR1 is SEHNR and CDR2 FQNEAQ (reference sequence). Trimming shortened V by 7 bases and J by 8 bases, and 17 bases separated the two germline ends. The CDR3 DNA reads TGTGCCAGCACCCAAGGGGGGGCTAACGGCTACACCTTC. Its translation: CASTQGGANGYTF.

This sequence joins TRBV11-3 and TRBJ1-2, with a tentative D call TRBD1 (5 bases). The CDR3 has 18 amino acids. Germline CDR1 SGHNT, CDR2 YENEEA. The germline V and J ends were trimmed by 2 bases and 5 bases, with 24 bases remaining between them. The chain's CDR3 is CASSLCPARLDKDYGYTF. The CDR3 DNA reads TGTGCCAGCAGCTTATGCCCTGCTAGGCTGGACAAGGATTATGGCTACACCTTC.